This TCR beta chain was obtained from a study of T-cell reconstitution after alpha-beta-depleted transplantation in children. This sample's TCRbeta library carried unique molecular identifier barcodes. TCRdb reprocessed the PCR reads with MiXCR, giving one entry per CDR3 protein. In the table there are about 610,000 distinct CDR3 sequences, 10% to 13% of which are singletons. The junction had 5 bases not matched to a gene; V was cut back by 0 bases and J by 9 bases. The CDR3 is made up of 14 amino acids. The rearrangement links TRBV12-3 or TRBV12-4 to TRBJ2-1; 7 nucleotides agree with TRBD2. The sequence derives from a human donor who donated a stem cell graft to a child with acute myeloid leukemia. Sequenced here: PBMCs from the stem cell graft donor, sampled from the stem cell graft. For the CDR3, the DNA is TGTGCCAGCAGTTTAGCGGGGCTAGCGGTTGAGCAGTTCTTC. The encoded protein is CASSLAGLAVEQFF.